This T cell receptor (beta chain) came from a study of identical twins. Per germline, CDR1 SGHRS and CDR2 YFSETQ. There are 15 residues in the CDR3. The V and J ends lost 3 bases and 6 bases respectively, with 18 bases between them. General study points: Beta out-of-frame twin sharing showed a weaker excess. It was possible that invariant MAIT and iNKT cells partly confounded the zero-insertion analyses. Fewer insertions marked abundant cord blood beta clonotypes; young adult naive trended weakly, memory not at all.

A universal primer site was incorporated via template switching, and the cDNA contained unique molecular identifiers. TCRdb reprocessed the 5' RACE reads with MiXCR, giving one entry per CDR3 protein. The table has approximately 470,000 distinct CDR3 sequences, approximately 15% seen once. This clonotype was found a few times. The antigen remains undetermined. A further study also used this sample, focusing on yellow fever vaccine responses in identical twins.

The sample comprised CD4+ T cells sorted from blood. The TCR comes from a woman between 18 and 29 years old in good health. The rearrangement links TRBV5-1 to TRBJ1-1, with D maybe TRBD1 (6 bases). CDR3 bases: TGCGCCAGCAGCTCGACCACTGCGGGGGCCCCTGAAGCTTTCTTT. Residues: CASSSTTAGAPEAFF.